This T cell receptor beta chain was captured in a study of blood T cell repertoires in COVID-19. This clone counts as medium-sized. Generated by immunoSEQ multiplex PCR, the TCRdb table keeps only in-frame clones and is missing some. This table holds approximately 70,000 clones, 88% found once. This receptor was identified in a human donor in a cohort sampled during active COVID-19. The sequencing sample was made of peripheral blood.

The CDR3: CATSEDREVNEQFF. The CDR3 nucleotides read TGTGCCACCTCTGAGGACAGGGAGGTCAATGAGCAGTTCTTC. V is TRBV15 and J is TRBJ2-1; 8 bases are a match to TRBD1. V lost 8 bases, J lost 6 bases, and 9 bases stayed unmatched. The CDR3 runs to 14 residues. Germline V gene lookup returns CDR1 LNHNV and CDR2 YYDKDF (reference sequence).